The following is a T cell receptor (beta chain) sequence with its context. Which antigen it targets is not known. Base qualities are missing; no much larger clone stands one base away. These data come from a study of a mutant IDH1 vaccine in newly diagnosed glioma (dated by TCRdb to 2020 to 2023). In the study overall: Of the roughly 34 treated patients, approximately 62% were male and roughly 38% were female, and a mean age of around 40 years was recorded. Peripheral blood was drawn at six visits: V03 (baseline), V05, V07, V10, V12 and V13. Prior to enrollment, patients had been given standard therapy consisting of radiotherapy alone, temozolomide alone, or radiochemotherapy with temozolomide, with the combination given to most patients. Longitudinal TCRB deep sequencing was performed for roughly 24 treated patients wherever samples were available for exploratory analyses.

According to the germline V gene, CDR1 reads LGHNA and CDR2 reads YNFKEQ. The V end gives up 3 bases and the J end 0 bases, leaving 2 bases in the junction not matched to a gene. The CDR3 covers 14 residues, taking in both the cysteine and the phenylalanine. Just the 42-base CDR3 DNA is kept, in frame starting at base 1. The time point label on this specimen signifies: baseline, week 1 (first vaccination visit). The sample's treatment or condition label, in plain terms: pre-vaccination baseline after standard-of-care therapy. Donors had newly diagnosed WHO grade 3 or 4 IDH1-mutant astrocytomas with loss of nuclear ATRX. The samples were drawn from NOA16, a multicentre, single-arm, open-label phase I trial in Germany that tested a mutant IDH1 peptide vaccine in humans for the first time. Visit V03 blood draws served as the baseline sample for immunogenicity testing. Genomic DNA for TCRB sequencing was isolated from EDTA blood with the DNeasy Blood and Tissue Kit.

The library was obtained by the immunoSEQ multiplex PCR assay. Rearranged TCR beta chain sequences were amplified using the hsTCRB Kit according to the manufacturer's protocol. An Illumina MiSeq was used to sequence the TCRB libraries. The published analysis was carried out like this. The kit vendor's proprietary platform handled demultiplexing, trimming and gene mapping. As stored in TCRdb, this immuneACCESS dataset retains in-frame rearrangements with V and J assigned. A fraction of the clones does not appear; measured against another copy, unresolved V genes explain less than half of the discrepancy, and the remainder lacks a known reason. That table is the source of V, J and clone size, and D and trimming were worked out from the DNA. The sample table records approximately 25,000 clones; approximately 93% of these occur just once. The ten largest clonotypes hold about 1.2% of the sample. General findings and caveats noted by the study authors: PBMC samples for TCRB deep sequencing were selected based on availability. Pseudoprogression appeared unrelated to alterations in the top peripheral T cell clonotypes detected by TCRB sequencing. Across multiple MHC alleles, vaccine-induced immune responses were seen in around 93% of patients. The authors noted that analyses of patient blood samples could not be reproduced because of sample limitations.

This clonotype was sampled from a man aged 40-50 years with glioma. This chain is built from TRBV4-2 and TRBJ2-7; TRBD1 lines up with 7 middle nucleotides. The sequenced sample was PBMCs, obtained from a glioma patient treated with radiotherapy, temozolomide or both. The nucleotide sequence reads TGTGCCAGCAGCCAGGGACAGACCTCCTACGAGCAGTACTTC. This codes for CASSQGQTSYEQYF.